This TCR beta chain appears in the sequencing data of a study of siplizumab effects on memory and regulatory T cells (dated by TCRdb to between 2018 and 2020). Concerning the study at large: The study examined how the anti-CD2 antibody siplizumab affects alloreactive T-cell subsets in allogeneic mixed lymphocyte reactions built from human PBMCs.

Libraries came from the immunoSEQ multiplex PCR assay. Roughly 10^5 TCR templates per sample were assayed on the deep sequencing platform. Genomic DNA extracted from sorted T cells was the material used for TCRbeta CDR3 sequencing. In the paper's pipeline: The R programming language was used for clonal analysis of TCRbeta CDR3 data. Alloreactive CD4+ and CD8+ clones were defined by comparing unstimulated samples with post-reaction CFSE-low samples. By matching sequences to the repertoires of sorted unstimulated Treg and non-Treg cells, each alloreactive CD4+ clone was assigned a regulatory or non-regulatory origin. Held by TCRdb, this immuneACCESS table contains in-frame sequences only and omits some clones. Under half of the omission traces to an unresolved V gene where checked; the cause of the rest is unknown. V and J calls and clone size follow that table, whereas D and trimming were derived from the DNA. This sample lists approximately 28,000 clones; approximately 80% were detected once. The ten largest clones capture about 25% of the sample.

Broad study findings and their caveats: The suppressive function of proliferating Tregs from siplizumab cultures was not functionally confirmed. About 75-95% of proliferating CD4+ or CD8+ clones could not be given a naive or memory phenotype. Among mappable alloreactive CD4+ clones, an average Treg-derived fraction of about 70% was observed with siplizumab, compared with less than 35% in control reactions. Because sequences at frequencies below about 10^-5 were poorly captured, only a minor fraction of alloreactive clones could be mapped back to unstimulated subsets. Siplizumab significantly reduced the cumulative frequency of alloreactive sequences traceable to unstimulated CD4+ memory T cells. Compared with memory T cells, unstimulated naive T cells appeared more diverse, and naive cells seemed to make a substantial contribution to the alloresponse.

In a few donor pairs, further sequencing was done on unstimulated CD8+ naive, CD4+ memory, CD8+ TEMRA, CD4+ naive and CD8+ effector memory subsets. Sorted unstimulated T cells and proliferating T cells recovered from mixed lymphocyte reactions underwent TCRbeta CDR3 sequencing. Fresh whole blood from fewer than twelve HLA-typed healthy donors was used to isolate PBMCs. Concerning this clone: Its antigen remains unidentified. The input lacks base qualities; no much larger clone sits a single base away.

The CDR3 spans 17 residues, from the cysteine through the phenylalanine. The only DNA kept is the CDR3, 51 bases in frame from the first base. Reading the germline V gene gives CDR1 SGHTA and CDR2 FQGNSA. Clipping removes 4 bases from V and 0 bases from J, with 10 as the unmatched junction base count. The TCR originated in a human donor in good health. The sequenced sample consisted of memory CD4+ T cells sorted from blood. The sample's cell subset or site label, decoded: unstimulated CD4+ memory T cells. The chain couples TRBV7-2 to TRBJ2-3, with 7 bases aligning to TRBD1. The CDR3 corresponds to CASSSRRDRASTDTQYF. The sequence in DNA is TGTGCCAGCAGCTCCCGTCGGGACAGAGCTAGCACAGATACGCAGTATTTT.